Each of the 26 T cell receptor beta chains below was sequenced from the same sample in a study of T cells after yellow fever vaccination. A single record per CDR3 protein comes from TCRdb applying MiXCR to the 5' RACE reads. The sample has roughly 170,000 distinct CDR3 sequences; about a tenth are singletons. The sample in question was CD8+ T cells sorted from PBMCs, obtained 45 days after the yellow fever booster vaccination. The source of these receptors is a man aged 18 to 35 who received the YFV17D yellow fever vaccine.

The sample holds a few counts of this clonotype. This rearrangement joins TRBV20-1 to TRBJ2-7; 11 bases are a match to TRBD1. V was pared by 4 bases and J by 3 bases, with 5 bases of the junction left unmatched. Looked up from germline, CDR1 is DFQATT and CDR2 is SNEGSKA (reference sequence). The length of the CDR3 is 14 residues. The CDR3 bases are TGCAGTGCTAACGGACAGGGGGCTTACTACGAGCAGTACTTC. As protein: CSANGQGAYYEQYF.

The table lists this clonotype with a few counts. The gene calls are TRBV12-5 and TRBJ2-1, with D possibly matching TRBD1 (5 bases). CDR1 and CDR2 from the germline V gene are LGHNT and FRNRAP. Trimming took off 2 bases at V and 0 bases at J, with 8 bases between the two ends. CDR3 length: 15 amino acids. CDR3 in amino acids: CASGLRGPSYNEQFF. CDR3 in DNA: TGTGCTAGTGGTTTGAGGGGCCCCTCCTACAATGAGCAGTTCTTC.

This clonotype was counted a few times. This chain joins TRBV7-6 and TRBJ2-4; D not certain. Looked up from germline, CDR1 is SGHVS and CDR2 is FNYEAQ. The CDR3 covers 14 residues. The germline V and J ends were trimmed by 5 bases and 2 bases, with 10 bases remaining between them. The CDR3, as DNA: TGTGCCAGCAGCCCCGAAGGCCCCAAAAACATTCAGTACTTC. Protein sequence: CASSPEGPKNIQYF.

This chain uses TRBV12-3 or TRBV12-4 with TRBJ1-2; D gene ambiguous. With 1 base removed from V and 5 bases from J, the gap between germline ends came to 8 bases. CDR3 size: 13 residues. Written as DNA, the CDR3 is TGTGCCAGCAGTTTAGGGACGTTTTATGGCTACACCTTC. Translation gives CASSLGTFYGYTF.

The CDR3 sequence is CASSDGTSGGSQETQYF. The CDR3 coding sequence is TGTGCCAGCAGCGACGGGACTAGCGGGGGATCGCAAGAGACCCAGTACTTC. J is TRBJ2-5 and V is TRBV9, with TRBD2 identical over 14 bases. The CDR3 is 17 residues long. CDR1 is SGDLS and CDR2 is YYNGEE in the germline V gene. Trimming cost V 3 bases and J 2 bases; bases outside gene matches: 6.

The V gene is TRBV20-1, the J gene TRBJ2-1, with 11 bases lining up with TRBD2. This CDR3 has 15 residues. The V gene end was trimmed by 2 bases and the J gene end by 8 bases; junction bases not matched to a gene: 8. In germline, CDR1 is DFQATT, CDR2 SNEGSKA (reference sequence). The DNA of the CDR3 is TGCAGTGCTAGAATTAGCGGGGGGGCTTGGGATGAGCAGTTCTTC. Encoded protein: CSARISGGAWDEQFF.

CDR3 sequence reads: CASSYIISYGYTF. The CDR3 DNA sequence: TGTGCCAGCAGTTACATCATAAGCTATGGCTACACCTTC. J is TRBJ1-2 and V is TRBV6-6; D remains unclear. Germline V gives CDR1 MNHNY, CDR2 SVGAGI (reference sequence). Trimming removed 2 bases from V and 4 bases from J, with 8 bases in between. The CDR3 length is 13 residues.

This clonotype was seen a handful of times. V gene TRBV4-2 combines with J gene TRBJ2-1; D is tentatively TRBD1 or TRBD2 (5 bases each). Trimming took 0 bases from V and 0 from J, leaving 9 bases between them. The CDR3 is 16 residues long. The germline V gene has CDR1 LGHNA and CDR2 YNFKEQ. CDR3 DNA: TGTGCCAGCAGCCAAGAAGCAGGGAGCTCCTACAATGAGCAGTTCTTC. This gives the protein CASSQEAGSSYNEQFF.

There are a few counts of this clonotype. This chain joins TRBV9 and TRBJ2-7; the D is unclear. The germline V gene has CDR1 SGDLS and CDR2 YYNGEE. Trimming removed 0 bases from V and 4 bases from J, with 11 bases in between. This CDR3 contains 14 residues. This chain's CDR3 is CASSVDEVGYEQYF. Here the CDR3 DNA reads TGTGCCAGCAGCGTAGACGAGGTGGGGTACGAGCAGTACTTC.

CDR3 region: CASSLAGPRASAFF. CDR3 DNA: TGTGCCAGCAGTTTAGCGGGGCCGCGGGCGTCAGCTTTCTTT. The chain couples TRBV12-3 or TRBV12-4 to TRBJ1-1; D is perhaps TRBD1 (5 bases). CDR3 length equals 14 residues. Between the trimmed V and J ends, which lost 0 bases and 10 bases, there was a span of 15 bases.

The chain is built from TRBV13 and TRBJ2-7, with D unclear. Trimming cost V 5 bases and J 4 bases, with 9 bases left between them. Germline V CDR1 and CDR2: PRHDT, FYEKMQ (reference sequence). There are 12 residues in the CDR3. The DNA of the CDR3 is TGTGCCAGCAGCGTGACCGGGTACGAGCAGTACTTC. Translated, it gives CASSVTGYEQYF.

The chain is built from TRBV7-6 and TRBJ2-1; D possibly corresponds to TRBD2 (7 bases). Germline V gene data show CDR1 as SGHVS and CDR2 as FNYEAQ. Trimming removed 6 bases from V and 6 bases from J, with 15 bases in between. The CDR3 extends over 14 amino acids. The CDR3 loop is CASRPKGGSNEQFF. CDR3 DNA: TGTGCCAGCAGACCAAAGGGGGGGTCCAATGAGCAGTTCTTC.

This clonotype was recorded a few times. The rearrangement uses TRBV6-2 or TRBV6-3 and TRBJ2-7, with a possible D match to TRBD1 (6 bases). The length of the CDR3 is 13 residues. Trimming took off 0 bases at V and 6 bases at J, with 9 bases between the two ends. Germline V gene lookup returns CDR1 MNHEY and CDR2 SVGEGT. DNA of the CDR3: TGTGCCAGCAGTTACTCGAGCAGGGGCGAGCAGTACTTC. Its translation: CASSYSSRGEQYF.

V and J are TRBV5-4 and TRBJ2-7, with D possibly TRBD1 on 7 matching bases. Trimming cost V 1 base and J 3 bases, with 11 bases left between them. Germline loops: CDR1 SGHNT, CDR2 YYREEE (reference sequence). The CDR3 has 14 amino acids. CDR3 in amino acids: CASSLSGGYYEQYV. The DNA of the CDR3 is TGTGCCAGCAGCTTGTCAGGGGGGTACTACGAGCAGTACGTC.

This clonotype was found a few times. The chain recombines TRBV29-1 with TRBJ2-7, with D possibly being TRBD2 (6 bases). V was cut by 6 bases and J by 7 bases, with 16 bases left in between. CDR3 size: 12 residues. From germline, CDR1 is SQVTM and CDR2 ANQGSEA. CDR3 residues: CSVEGPFGEQYV. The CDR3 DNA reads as TGCAGCGTGGAGGGCCCGTTCGGTGAGCAGTACGTC.

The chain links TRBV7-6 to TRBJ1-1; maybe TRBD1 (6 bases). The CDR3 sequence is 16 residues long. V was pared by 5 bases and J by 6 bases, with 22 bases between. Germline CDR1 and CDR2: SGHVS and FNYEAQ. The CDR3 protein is CASSLTRGGGPSEAFF. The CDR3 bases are TGTGCCAGCAGCCTCACACGGGGGGGCGGTCCATCTGAAGCTTTCTTT.

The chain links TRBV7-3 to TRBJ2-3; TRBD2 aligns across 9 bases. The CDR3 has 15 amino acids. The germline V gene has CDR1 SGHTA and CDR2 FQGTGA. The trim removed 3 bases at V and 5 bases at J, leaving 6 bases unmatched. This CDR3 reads CASSLAGGYLDTQYF. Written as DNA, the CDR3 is TGTGCCAGCAGCTTGGCGGGGGGGTATTTAGATACGCAGTATTTT.

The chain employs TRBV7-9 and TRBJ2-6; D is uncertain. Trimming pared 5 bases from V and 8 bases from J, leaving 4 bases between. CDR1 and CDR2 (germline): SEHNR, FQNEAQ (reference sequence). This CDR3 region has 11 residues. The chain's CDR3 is CASSPSNVLTF. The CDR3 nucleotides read TGTGCCAGCAGCCCCTCCAACGTCCTGACTTTC.

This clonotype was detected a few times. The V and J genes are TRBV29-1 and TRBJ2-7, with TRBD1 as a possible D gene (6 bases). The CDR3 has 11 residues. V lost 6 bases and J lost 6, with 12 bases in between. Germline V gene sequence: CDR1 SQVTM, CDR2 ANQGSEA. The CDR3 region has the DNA TGCAGCGTCAGAGCCAGGGGCGAGCAGTACGTC. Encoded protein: CSVRARGEQYV.

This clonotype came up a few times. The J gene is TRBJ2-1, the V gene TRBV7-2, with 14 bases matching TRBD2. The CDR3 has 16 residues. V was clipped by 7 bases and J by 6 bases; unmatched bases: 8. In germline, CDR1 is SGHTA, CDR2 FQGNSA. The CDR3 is CASNRWTSGGINEQFF. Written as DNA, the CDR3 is TGTGCCAGCAACCGCTGGACTAGCGGGGGGATCAATGAGCAGTTCTTC.

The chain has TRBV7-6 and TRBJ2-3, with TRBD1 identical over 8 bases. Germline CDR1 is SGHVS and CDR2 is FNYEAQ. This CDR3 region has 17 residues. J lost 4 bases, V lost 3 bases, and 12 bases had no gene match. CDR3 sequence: CASSLIWEDRAADTQYF. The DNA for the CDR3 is TGTGCCAGCAGCTTGATCTGGGAGGACAGGGCGGCAGATACGCAGTATTTT.

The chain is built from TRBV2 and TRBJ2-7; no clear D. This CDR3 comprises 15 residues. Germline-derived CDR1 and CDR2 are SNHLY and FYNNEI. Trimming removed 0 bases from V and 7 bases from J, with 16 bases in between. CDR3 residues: CASSEARQGPGEQYV. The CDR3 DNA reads TGTGCCAGCAGTGAAGCGCGGCAAGGCCCGGGTGAGCAGTACGTC.

The CDR3 DNA sequence: TGTGCCATCAGCGACAGGCCCGAAGTCTACGAGCAGTACGTC. Residues: CAISDRPEVYEQYV. The V call is TRBV10-3, the J call TRBJ2-7, with D maybe TRBD1 (6 bases). The V gene's germline CDR1 is ENHRY and CDR2 SYGVKD. V lost 6 bases and J lost 3, with 15 bases in between. This CDR3 comprises 14 residues.

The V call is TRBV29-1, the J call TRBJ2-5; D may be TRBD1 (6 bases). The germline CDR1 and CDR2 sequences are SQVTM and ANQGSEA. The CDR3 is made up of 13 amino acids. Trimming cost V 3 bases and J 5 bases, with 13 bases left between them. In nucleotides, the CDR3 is TGCAGCGTTGACGAACAGGGCGGGGAGACCCAGTACTTC. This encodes CSVDEQGGETQYF. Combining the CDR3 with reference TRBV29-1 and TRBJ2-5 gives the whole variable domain SAVISQKPSRDICQRGTSLTIQCQVDSQVTMMFWYRQQPGQSLTLIATANQGSEATYESGFVIDKFPISRPNLTFSTLTVSNMSPEDSSIYLCSVDEQGGETQYFGPGTRLLVL.

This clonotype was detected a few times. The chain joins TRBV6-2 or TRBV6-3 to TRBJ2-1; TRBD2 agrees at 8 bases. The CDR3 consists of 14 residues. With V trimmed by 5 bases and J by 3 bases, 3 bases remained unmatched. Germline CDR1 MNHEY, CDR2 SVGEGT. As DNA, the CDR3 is TGTGCCAGCAGTACGGGGGGGGTCTACAATGAGCAGTTCTTC. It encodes CASSTGGVYNEQFF.

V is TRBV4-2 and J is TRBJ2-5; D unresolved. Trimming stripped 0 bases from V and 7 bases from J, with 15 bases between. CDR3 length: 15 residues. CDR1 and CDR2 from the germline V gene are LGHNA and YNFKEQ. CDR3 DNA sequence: TGTGCCAGCAGCCAAGAGGAGACACCCTGGTCGACCCAGTACTTC. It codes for CASSQEETPWSTQYF.